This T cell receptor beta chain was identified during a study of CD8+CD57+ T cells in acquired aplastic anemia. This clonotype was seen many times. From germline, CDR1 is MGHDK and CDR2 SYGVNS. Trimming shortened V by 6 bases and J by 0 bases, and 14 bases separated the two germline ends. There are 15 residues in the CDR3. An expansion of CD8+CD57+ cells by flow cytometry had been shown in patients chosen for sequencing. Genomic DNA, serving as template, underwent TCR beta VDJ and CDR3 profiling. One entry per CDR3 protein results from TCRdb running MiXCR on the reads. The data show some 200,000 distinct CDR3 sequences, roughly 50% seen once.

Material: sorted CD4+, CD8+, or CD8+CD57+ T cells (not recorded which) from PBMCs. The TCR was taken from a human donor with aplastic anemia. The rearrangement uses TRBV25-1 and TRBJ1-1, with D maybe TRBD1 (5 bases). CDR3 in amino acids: CASSPRGAMNTEAFF. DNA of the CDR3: TGTGCCAGCAGCCCTAGAGGGGCCATGAACACTGAAGCTTTCTTT. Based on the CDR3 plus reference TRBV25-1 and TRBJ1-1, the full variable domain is EADIYQTPRYLVIGTGKKITLECSQTMGHDKMYWYQQDPGMELHLIHYSYGVNSTEKGDLSSESTVSRIRTEHFPLTLESARPSHTSQYLCASSPRGAMNTEAFFGQGTRLTVV.